Presented here are 10 T cell receptor beta chains from one specimen sequenced in a study of T cells and Merkel cell carcinoma outcomes. TCRdb keeps only in-frame clones here, not all; method: immunoSEQ multiplex PCR. Of 2,100 or so clones in the sample, about 88% are singletons; the top ten hold under 8.5%. Sequencing was carried out using tumor tissue from Merkel cell carcinoma. The receptors were sampled from a human donor with Merkel cell carcinoma.

The chain uses TRBV27 and TRBJ2-2; 8 bases match TRBD2. Trimming at V came to 3 bases and at J to 4 bases, leaving 7 bases not matched to a gene. Germline V gene sequence: CDR1 MNHEY, CDR2 SMNVEV (reference sequence). CDR3 length: 16 residues. CDR3 sequence reads: CASSLVAGTGTGELFF. As DNA, the CDR3 is TGTGCCAGCAGTTTGGTAGCGGGGACGGGCACCGGGGAGCTGTTTTTT.

With regard to this clone: Its ends do not fully match the called genes, so a read error is possible. The same CDR3 can be traced to other DNA sequences in this sample. The chain combines TRBV11-2 with TRBJ2-7, with 7 bases lining up with TRBD2. This CDR3 is built from 14 residues. Germline V gives CDR1 SGHAT, CDR2 FQNNGV. CDR3 region: CASSLERGAYEQYF. In DNA, the CDR3 is TGTGCCAGCAGTTTAGAGCGGGGCGCCTACGAGCAGTACTTC.

Concerning this clone: Other DNA variants within this sample encode the same CDR3. The genes are TRBV4-1 and TRBJ1-5; a possible D gene is TRBD1 (6 bases). Trimming shortened V by 4 bases and J by 15 bases, and 25 bases separated the two germline ends. Germline V gene lookup returns CDR1 MGHRA and CDR2 YSYEKL. The CDR3 totals 15 residues. CDR3 in amino acids: CASSPVGGGGSLLHF. CDR3 nucleotide sequence: TGCGCCAGCAGCCCAGTCGGAGGGGGAGGGTCCCTTTTGCATTTT.

This chain links TRBV5-4 with TRBJ2-5; 10 bases fit TRBD1. Germline V gene sequence: CDR1 SGHNT, CDR2 YYREEE (reference sequence). J lost 5 bases, V lost 4 bases, and 5 bases had no gene match. The CDR3 is made up of 14 amino acids. The CDR3 sequence: CASSPTGGVETQYF. For the CDR3, the DNA is TGTGCCAGCAGCCCGACAGGGGGCGTGGAGACCCAGTACTTC.

The chain has TRBV5-1 and TRBJ1-4; D call uncertain. Germline V gene sequence: CDR1 SGHRS, CDR2 YFSETQ. The CDR3 is made up of 15 amino acids. V was trimmed by 2 bases and J by 0 bases, leaving 8 bases between them. CDR3 in amino acids: CASSFPDATNEKLFF. The CDR3 nucleotides read TGCGCCAGCAGCTTTCCCGATGCAACTAATGAAAAACTGTTTTTT.

This chain joins TRBV9 and TRBJ1-5, with D perhaps TRBD1 (6 bases). The length of the CDR3 is 15 residues. The V gene lost 3 bases and the J gene lost 1 base, with 11 bases spanning the gap. Germline V lookup: CDR1 SGDLS, CDR2 YYNGEE. The CDR3 region has the DNA TGTGCCAGCAGCGAACGGGACAACAGCAATCAGCCCCAGCATTTT. It is translated as CASSERDNSNQPQHF.

About this clone itself: One end of the junction fails to match germline, which may point to a read error. The CDR3 sequence is CASMQSNSPLYF. CDR3 DNA sequence: TGTGCCAGCATGCAGAGTAATTCACCCCTCTACTTT. The genes are TRBV2 and TRBJ1-6; D gene ambiguous. Germline CDR1 and CDR2: SNHLY and FYNNEI. This CDR3 spans 12 amino acids.

This clone came up a few times. V is TRBV7-9 and J is TRBJ2-1; 11 bases are shared with TRBD2. Trimming cost V 5 bases and J 8 bases; bases outside gene matches: 17. Germline CDR1 reads SEHNR; CDR2 reads FQNEAQ (reference sequence). CDR3 length: 18 residues. CDR3 sequence: CASSPVLGLAVPFDEQFF. The CDR3 DNA follows: TGTGCCAGCAGCCCAGTTCTGGGACTAGCGGTCCCTTTCGATGAGCAGTTCTTC.

The chain couples TRBV21-1 to TRBJ2-4; the table's D call TRBD2 went unverified against the DNA. TRBV21-1 has pseudogene status. The CDR3 runs 19 residues. CDR3 bases: TGTGCCAGCAGCAAAATCTCTAGCGGGGGGGCCGTTGTCAAAAACATTCAGTACTTC. This gives the protein CASSKISSGGAVVKNIQYF.

The chain recombines TRBV5-1 with TRBJ2-7, with D possibly being TRBD1 (5 bases). This CDR3 has 16 amino acids. Per germline, CDR1 SGHRS and CDR2 YFSETQ. Trimming removed 0 bases at V and 0 bases at J, with 13 bases between. CDR3 protein: CASSLVLDRYSYEQYF. Written as DNA, the CDR3 is TGCGCCAGCAGCTTGGTTCTTGACAGATACTCCTACGAGCAGTACTTC.